This T cell receptor (beta chain) was sequenced in a study of TIL therapy for anti-PD-1-resistant metastatic lung cancer. With respect to this clone: Its antigen is not known.

The study's findings and limits: Patients were highly selected, enriched for treatment-naive, never-smoker and oncogene-addicted cases.

Time point specified: pre-treatment sample, taken before nivolumab and TIL therapy. The libraries were made with immunoSEQ v3. Sequenced by immunoSEQ multiplex PCR; TCRdb stores in-frame clones only, minus some. The sample gives around 20,000 clones, over 60% of which show up once; around 7.4% is in the top ten. The clonotype originates from a person aged 25 to 85 with non-small cell lung cancer. The sequencing used blood, collected at baseline.

The CDR3 spells CASSYRAYNEQFF. The CDR3 nucleotides read TGTGCCAGCAGCTACAGGGCCTACAATGAGCAGTTCTTC. The rearrangement links TRBV7-9 to TRBJ2-1, with D tentatively TRBD1 (6 bases). V gave up 4 bases and J gave up 2 bases, with 6 bases separating them. CDR1 and CDR2 (germline): SEHNR, FQNEAQ (reference sequence). CDR3 length: 13 amino acids.